Below are 16 T cell receptor beta chains sequenced from a single sample in a study of vaccination and CD4 T cells after COVID-19. Treatment: roughly 11-day PBMC culture with coronavirus spike peptide pools or control peptides (ViraFEST assay). With the Oncomine TCR Beta short-read assay, DNA from cultured CD4+ T cells was sequenced. TCRdb re-called the PCR reads through MiXCR, storing one row per CDR3 protein. The table has 27,000 or so distinct CDR3 sequences, 49% seen once. These receptors lack a known antigen. Material: CD4+ T cells from blood, cultured in vitro. These receptors were obtained from a human donor who had recovered from COVID-19.

The V gene is TRBV20-1, the J gene TRBJ2-1, with D possibly matching TRBD1 (5 bases). V was clipped by 5 bases and J by 3 bases, with 17 bases between them. The germline gives CDR1 DFQATT, CDR2 SNEGSKA (reference sequence). This CDR3 contains 15 residues. Here the CDR3 DNA reads TGCAGTGCTGGGGCTGTAACCCCCGGCTACAATGAGCAGTTCTTC. Translation: CSAGAVTPGYNEQFF.

V gene TRBV5-4 combines with J gene TRBJ2-7, with 11 bases matching TRBD2. Per the germline V gene, CDR1 is SGHNT and CDR2 is YYREEE (reference sequence). Trimming removed 3 bases from V and 9 bases from J; junction bases left unmatched: 8. The CDR3 is made up of 14 amino acids. Here the CDR3 DNA reads TGTGCCAGCAGCTCCGGGACTAGCGGTCTCCGGCAGTACTTC. Residues: CASSSGTSGLRQYF.

The chain is built from TRBV12-3 or TRBV12-4 and TRBJ1-1; D possibly corresponds to TRBD1 (5 bases). The CDR3 has 11 residues. V dropped 1 base and J dropped 10 bases, with 7 bases sitting between them. Here the CDR3 DNA reads TGTGCCAGCAGTTTAGGGGGGTCAGCTTTCTTT. Its translation: CASSLGGSAFF.

The rearrangement joins TRBV5-1 to TRBJ1-1; unclear D gene. This CDR3 region has 13 residues. Germline CDR1 reads SGHRS; CDR2 reads YFSETQ. The germline V and J ends were trimmed by 3 bases and 1 base, with 7 bases remaining between them. The CDR3 protein is CASSYMGNTEAFF. The CDR3 DNA is TGCGCCAGCAGCTATATGGGGAACACTGAAGCTTTCTTT.

This clonotype was counted a few times. The genes are TRBV15 and TRBJ2-6; TRBD1 aligns across 7 bases. The CDR3 totals 17 residues. After removal of 5 bases from V and 1 base from J, the junction contained 8 bases not matched to a gene. Germline assignment: CDR1 LNHNV and CDR2 YYDKDF (reference sequence). CDR3 sequence reads: CATSGVRQGSGANVLTF. The DNA of the CDR3 is TGTGCCACCAGCGGGGTCCGACAGGGATCTGGGGCCAACGTCCTGACTTTC. Full variable domain (remainder filled in from reference TRBV15 and TRBJ2-6): DAMVIQNPRYQVTQFGKPVTLSCSQTLNHNVMYWYQQKSSQAPKLLFHYYDKDFNNEADTPDNFQSRRPNTSFCFLDIRSPGLGDTAMYLCATSGVRQGSGANVLTFGAGSRLTVL.

The J gene is TRBJ1-2, the V gene TRBV11-2; weak D call: TRBD1 (5 bases). Trimming removed 1 base from V and 1 base from J, with 7 bases in between. The germline V gene has CDR1 SGHAT and CDR2 FQNNGV. The CDR3 has 14 amino acids. Here the CDR3 DNA reads TGTGCCAGCAGCTTAGGGGACTATAACTATGGCTACACCTTC. Translated, it gives CASSLGDYNYGYTF.

This clonotype showed up just a few times. The rearrangement links TRBV20-1 to TRBJ2-4, with D unresolved. CDR1 is DFQATT, CDR2 SNEGSKA, per germline (reference sequence). CDR3 size: 15 residues. The V end was cut by 0 bases, the J end by 1 base, with 10 bases between. The CDR3 reads CSARDGESAKNIQYF. The CDR3 nucleotides are TGCAGTGCTAGAGATGGGGAATCGGCCAAAAACATTCAGTACTTC.

The table lists this clonotype with a few counts. CDR3 bases: TGTGCCAGCAGTTTATTGTCGTGGGATAATCAGGGGTTCGGCTATGGCTACACCTTC. Translating it yields CASSLLSWDNQGFGYGYTF. J is TRBJ1-2 and V is TRBV28; weak D call: TRBD1 (6 bases). Germline V CDR1 and CDR2: MDHEN, SYDVKM. V was clipped by 1 base and J by 4 bases, with 25 bases between them. This CDR3 is built from 19 residues.

This clonotype was seen a few times. The chain links TRBV7-2 to TRBJ2-2, with D possibly matching TRBD1 (5 bases). Deletions cut 1 base from V and 1 base from J, with 13 bases between. Per the germline V gene, CDR1 is SGHTA and CDR2 is FQGNSA. CDR3 size: 17 residues. CDR3 in amino acids: CASSLGRGHGNTGELFF. The CDR3, as DNA: TGTGCCAGCAGCTTAGGCCGCGGACACGGGAACACCGGGGAGCTGTTTTTT. Complete variable domain (other parts from reference TRBV7-2 and TRBJ2-2): GAGVSQSPSNKVTEKGKDVELRCDPISGHTALYWYRQSLGQGLEFLIYFQGNSAPDKSGLPSDRFSAERTGGSVSTLTIQRTQQEDSAVYLCASSLGRGHGNTGELFFGEGSRLTVL.

The V gene is TRBV19, the J gene TRBJ1-5; possibly TRBD1 for D (6 bases). Germline V gives CDR1 LNHDA, CDR2 SQIVND (reference sequence). This CDR3 contains 16 residues. V lost 1 base, J lost 5 bases, and 15 bases lay in between. The CDR3 DNA is TGTGCCAGTAGTATAGCCACAGGGCTTTCCCATCAGCCCCAGCATTTT. It translates to CASSIATGLSHQPQHF.

The rearrangement links TRBV6-1 to TRBJ2-6, with D perhaps matching TRBD1 (6 bases). Trimming removed 2 bases at V and 1 base at J, with 18 bases between. The germline gives CDR1 MNHNS, CDR2 SASEGT. The CDR3 runs 19 residues. CDR3 in amino acids: CASSEIIAGVISGANVLTF. The CDR3 DNA follows: TGTGCCAGCAGTGAAATAATCGCAGGGGTGATTTCTGGGGCCAACGTCCTGACTTTC.

This clonotype was observed a handful of times. This sequence joins TRBV10-3 and TRBJ1-2; D is ambiguous. V lost 4 bases, J lost 5 bases, and 11 bases lay in between. Germline lookup yields CDR1 ENHRY and CDR2 SYGVKD. The CDR3 consists of 13 residues. CDR3 sequence (DNA): TGTGCCATCAGTGTAGGGTCGCCGTATGGCTACACCTTC. Protein: CAISVGSPYGYTF.

The CDR3 sequence is CSAPIRARWGSQYGYTF. In DNA form, the CDR3 reads TGCAGTGCCCCAATCAGGGCAAGGTGGGGGAGCCAATATGGCTACACCTTC. V gene TRBV20-1 combines with J gene TRBJ1-2; possibly TRBD1 for D (5 bases). Trimming took off 6 bases at V and 5 bases at J, with 28 bases between the two ends. Germline values: CDR1 DFQATT, CDR2 SNEGSKA (reference sequence). The CDR3 contains 17 residues.

This chain joins TRBV10-3 and TRBJ1-2; no firm D call. Looked up from germline, CDR1 is ENHRY and CDR2 is SYGVKD. The CDR3 has 12 residues. Deletions cut 3 bases from V and 7 bases from J, with 9 bases between. The CDR3, as DNA: TGTGCCATCAGTGACCGGCAGATTGGCTACACCTTC. It specifies CAISDRQIGYTF.

This clonotype has a handful of counts. This chain links TRBV7-8 with TRBJ1-5, with D maybe TRBD1 (5 bases). V was cut by 7 bases and J by 0 bases, with 16 bases left in between. The germline V gene encodes CDR1 SGHVS and CDR2 FQNEAQ. This CDR3 spans 16 amino acids. CDR3 residues: CASTAGRLYSNQPQHF. The CDR3 DNA reads TGTGCCAGCACCGCGGGGCGGCTTTATAGCAATCAGCCCCAGCATTTT.

This clonotype was detected only a few times. The V call is TRBV6-5, the J call TRBJ2-7, with TRBD1 matching 11 bases. V lost 0 bases to trimming and J lost 2 bases; unmatched junction nucleotides: 3. This CDR3 has 16 residues. CDR1 MNHEY and CDR2 SVGAGI come from the germline V gene. The CDR3 loop is CASSYSLGQGAYEQYF. The CDR3 coding sequence is TGTGCCAGCAGTTACTCGCTGGGACAGGGGGCCTACGAGCAGTACTTC.